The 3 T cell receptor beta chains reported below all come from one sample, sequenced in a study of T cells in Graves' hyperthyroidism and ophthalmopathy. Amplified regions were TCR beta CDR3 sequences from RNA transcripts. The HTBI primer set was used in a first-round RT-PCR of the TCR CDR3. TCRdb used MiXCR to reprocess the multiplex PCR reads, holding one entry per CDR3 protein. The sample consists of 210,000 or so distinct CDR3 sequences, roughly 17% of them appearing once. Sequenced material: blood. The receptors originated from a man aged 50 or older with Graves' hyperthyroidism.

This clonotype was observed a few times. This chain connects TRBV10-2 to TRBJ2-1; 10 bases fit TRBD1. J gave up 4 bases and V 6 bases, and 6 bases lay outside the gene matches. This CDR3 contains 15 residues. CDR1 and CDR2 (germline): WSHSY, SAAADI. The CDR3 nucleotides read TGCGCCAGCAGAACCGGGACAGGGGAGTACAATGAGCAGTTCTTC. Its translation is CASRTGTGEYNEQFF.

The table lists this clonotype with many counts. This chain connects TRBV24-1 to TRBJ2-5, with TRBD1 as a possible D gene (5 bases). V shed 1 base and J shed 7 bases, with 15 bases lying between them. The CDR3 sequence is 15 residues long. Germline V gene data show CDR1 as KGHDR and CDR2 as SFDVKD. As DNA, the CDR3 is TGTGCCACCAGTGATTTAGCCCAGGGTGTGAGGACCCAGTACTTC. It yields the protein CATSDLAQGVRTQYF.

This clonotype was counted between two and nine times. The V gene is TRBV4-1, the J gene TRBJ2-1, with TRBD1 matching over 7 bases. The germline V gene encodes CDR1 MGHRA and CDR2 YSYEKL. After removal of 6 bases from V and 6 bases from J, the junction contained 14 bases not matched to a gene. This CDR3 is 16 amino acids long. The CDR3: CASRLNPIRDSNEQFF. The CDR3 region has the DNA TGCGCCAGCAGACTGAACCCAATCCGGGACAGCAATGAGCAGTTCTTC.